The 21 T cell receptor beta chains reported below all come from one sample, sequenced in a study of blood T cell repertoires in COVID-19. Generated by immunoSEQ multiplex PCR, the TCRdb table keeps only in-frame clones and is missing some. The table includes roughly 99,000 clones, more than 70% detected once. The source material was peripheral blood. These receptors all stem from a human donor in a cohort sampled during active COVID-19.

The gene calls are TRBV30 and TRBJ1-2; TRBD1 is a possible D gene (6 bases). Germline V gene data show CDR1 as GTSNPN and CDR2 as SVGIG (reference sequence). Deletions cut 0 bases from V and 7 bases from J, with 15 bases between. The CDR3 loop spans 14 amino acids. The CDR3 nucleotides are TGTGCCTGGAGTGTATTTCCAGGGGTGGCTGGCTACACCTTC. Translation: CAWSVFPGVAGYTF. Complete variable domain (other parts from reference TRBV30 and TRBJ1-2): SQTIHQWPATLVQPVGSPLSLECTVEGTSNPNLYWYRQAAGRGLQLLFYSVGIGQISSEVPQNLSASRPQDRQFILSSKKLLLSDSGFYLCAWSVFPGVAGYTFGSGTRLTVV.

The rearrangement joins TRBV27 to TRBJ2-5; 9 nucleotides match TRBD1. The CDR3 totals 14 residues. Germline trimming cut 5 bases from V and 4 bases from J; bases unmatched to any gene: 5. CDR1 is MNHEY, CDR2 SMNVEV, per germline (reference sequence). The CDR3 loop is CASSLGQGGETQYF. CDR3 in DNA: TGTGCCAGCAGTCTGGGACAGGGAGGAGAGACCCAGTACTTC.

V and J are TRBV11-3 and TRBJ2-3, with D unresolved. V dropped 5 bases and J dropped 2 bases, with 8 bases sitting between them. Germline loops: CDR1 SGHNT, CDR2 YENEEA. The CDR3 contains 13 residues. The CDR3 reads CASSRVSTDTQYF. The CDR3 coding sequence is TGTGCCAGCAGCCGGGTATCCACAGATACGCAGTATTTT.

This clone appeared a single time. V is TRBV10-3 and J is TRBJ1-1; 10 bases map to TRBD1. The V gene's germline CDR1 is ENHRY and CDR2 SYGVKD. The CDR3 length is 15 residues. Unmatched junction bases numbered 6, after V lost 3 bases and J lost 5 bases. Written as DNA, the CDR3 is TGTGCCATCAGTGACCGACAGGGGGCGAGGACTGAAGCTTTCTTT. Its protein is CAISDRQGARTEAFF.

This chain uses TRBV19 with TRBJ1-2; D is perhaps TRBD1 (5 bases). The CDR3 is made up of 14 amino acids. Germline-derived CDR1 and CDR2 are LNHDA and SQIVND (reference sequence). Trimming pared 8 bases from V and 1 base from J, leaving 14 bases between. The CDR3 region has the DNA TGTGCCAGTTCCACAGGTACCCTTAACTATGGCTACACCTTC. This sequence encodes CASSTGTLNYGYTF.

J is TRBJ2-3 and V is TRBV28; 8 positions match TRBD2. The CDR3 is made up of 13 amino acids. Germline V lookup: CDR1 MDHEN, CDR2 SYDVKM. With V trimmed by 7 bases and J by 1 base, 1 base remained unmatched. In nucleotides, the CDR3 is TGTGCCAGCACCGGGGGGGGCACAGATACGCAGTATTTT. Encoded protein: CASTGGGTDTQYF.

CDR3 residues: CASSKAAGTGESYEQYF. In nucleotides, the CDR3 is TGTGCCAGTAGTAAAGCCGCTGGGACAGGGGAGTCCTACGAGCAGTACTTC. The chain combines TRBV19 with TRBJ2-7, with 10 bases matching TRBD1. Germline CDR1 LNHDA, CDR2 SQIVND (reference sequence). V shed 4 bases and J 1 base; nucleotides not matched to a gene: 10. CDR3 length: 17 residues.

This clone appeared once. This chain links TRBV25-1 with TRBJ1-2, with D tentatively TRBD1 (6 bases). Trimming shortened V by 8 bases and J by 6 bases, and 22 bases separated the two germline ends. The CDR3 is 15 amino acids. Germline V gene sequence: CDR1 MGHDK, CDR2 SYGVNS. The CDR3 protein is CASLCGQSVFHGYTF. The CDR3 nucleotides read TGTGCCAGCCTTTGCGGACAGTCGGTTTTTCATGGCTACACCTTC.

The V gene is TRBV4-3, the J gene TRBJ2-1; 8 bases map to TRBD2. The CDR3 covers 20 residues. Trimming took 0 bases from V and 10 from J; bases not matched to a gene: 23. Germline CDR1 reads LGHNA; CDR2 reads YSLEER. Here the CDR3 reads CASSQDSVSGTGSATDEQFF. The CDR3 DNA reads TGCGCCAGCAGCCAAGATTCGGTTAGCGGGACGGGATCAGCTACGGACGAGCAGTTCTTC.

The chain has TRBV19 and TRBJ1-1, with no clear D. The CDR3 runs to 17 residues. V shed 1 base and J shed 3 bases, with 18 bases lying between them. Germline assignment: CDR1 LNHDA and CDR2 SQIVND (reference sequence). CDR3 in amino acids: CASSIVLGLGGYTEAFF. CDR3 nucleotide sequence: TGTGCCAGTAGTATAGTACTGGGGTTGGGAGGTTACACTGAAGCTTTCTTT. The full variable domain, completed using reference TRBV19 and TRBJ1-1, is DGGITQSPKYLFRKEGQNVTLSCEQNLNHDAMYWYRQDPGQGLRLIYYSQIVNDFQKGDIAEGYSVSREKKESFPLTVTSAQKNPTAFYLCASSIVLGLGGYTEAFFGQGTRLTVV.

CDR3 coding DNA: TGTGCCAGCAGCTTAGGCACTCCCGGGGAACGAGAGACCCAGTACTTC. It translates to CASSLGTPGERETQYF. The chain couples TRBV7-6 to TRBJ2-5, with a possible D match to TRBD2 (5 bases). The CDR3 has 16 amino acids. Germline V gene data show CDR1 as SGHVS and CDR2 as FNYEAQ. Trimming cost V 1 base and J 4 bases, with 16 bases left between them.

The chain combines TRBV2 with TRBJ1-2; D unresolved. V was pared by 7 bases and J by 4 bases, with 16 bases between. Germline values: CDR1 SNHLY, CDR2 FYNNEI. This CDR3 is built from 14 residues. CDR3 in amino acids: CASTMLPGSYGYTF. CDR3 nucleotide sequence: TGTGCCAGCACCATGCTTCCGGGTTCCTATGGCTACACCTTC.

V is TRBV5-5 and J is TRBJ1-4, with 8 bases matching TRBD1. V lost 4 bases, J lost 7 bases, and 9 bases stayed unmatched. This CDR3 comprises 15 residues. Per the germline V gene, CDR1 is SGHKS and CDR2 is YYEKEE (reference sequence). The CDR3 here is CASSPWTGSGEKLFF. DNA of the CDR3: TGTGCCAGCAGCCCCTGGACAGGGTCGGGTGAAAAACTGTTTTTT.

The V call is TRBV28, the J call TRBJ2-4, with 7 nucleotides matching TRBD1. V dropped 3 bases and J dropped 6; count of bases not matched to a gene: 20. The length of the CDR3 is 19 residues. Germline loops: CDR1 MDHEN, CDR2 SYDVKM. CDR3 region: CASSFGWPGQGVIGNIQYF. Here the CDR3 DNA reads TGTGCCAGCAGTTTCGGGTGGCCGGGGCAGGGGGTGATTGGAAACATTCAGTACTTC.

This clone has a single count. This sequence joins TRBV21-1 and TRBJ2-3; TRBD1 is taken as the D call from the table, unchecked against the DNA. TRBV21-1 is recorded as a pseudogene. This CDR3 has 16 amino acids. CDR3 amino acids: CASSTSPGQGTDTQYF. CDR3 DNA: TGTGCCAGCAGCACTTCTCCGGGACAGGGCACAGATACGCAGTATTTT.

This chain joins TRBV27 and TRBJ2-3; 14 bases agree with TRBD2. Germline assignment: CDR1 MNHEY and CDR2 SMNVEV (reference sequence). This CDR3 contains 15 residues. V shed 7 bases and J 9 bases; nucleotides not matched to a gene: 9. Written as DNA, the CDR3 is TGTGCCAGCACCCAGGGACTAGCGGGAGAGGGGACGCAGTATTTT. Translated, it gives CASTQGLAGEGTQYF.

This chain links TRBV19 with TRBJ1-4; TRBD1 matches at 7 bases. The CDR3 covers 17 residues. After removal of 5 bases from V and 3 bases from J, the junction contained 12 bases not matched to a gene. Germline loops: CDR1 LNHDA, CDR2 SQIVND (reference sequence). CDR3 sequence: CASSARQGRRANEKLFF. In nucleotides, the CDR3 is TGTGCCAGTAGTGCCCGACAGGGTAGGAGGGCTAATGAAAAACTGTTTTTT. Combining the CDR3 with reference TRBV19 and TRBJ1-4 gives the whole variable domain DGGITQSPKYLFRKEGQNVTLSCEQNLNHDAMYWYRQDPGQGLRLIYYSQIVNDFQKGDIAEGYSVSREKKESFPLTVTSAQKNPTAFYLCASSARQGRRANEKLFFGSGTQLSVL.

The V and J genes are TRBV30 and TRBJ1-4, with 9 bases fitting TRBD1. Germline values: CDR1 GTSNPN, CDR2 SVGIG (reference sequence). V was pared by 2 bases and J by 7 bases, with 5 bases of the junction left unmatched. The CDR3 spans 14 residues. In nucleotides, the CDR3 is TGTGCCTGGAGTTTAGGACAGGGGACTGAAAAACTGTTTTTT. This translates into CAWSLGQGTEKLFF.

V gene TRBV5-5 combines with J gene TRBJ1-2, with 8 bases matching TRBD1. There are 15 residues in the CDR3. CDR1 is SGHKS, CDR2 YYEKEE, per germline (reference sequence). V lost 4 bases, J lost 6 bases, and 11 bases stayed unmatched. CDR3 sequence (DNA): TGTGCCAGCAGCCCCCAGGGGGCGCCGGGTCATGGCTACACCTTC. Encoded protein: CASSPQGAPGHGYTF.

V is TRBV5-1 and J is TRBJ1-4; 7 positions agree with TRBD1. The CDR3 runs to 14 residues. The V gene's germline CDR1 is SGHRS and CDR2 YFSETQ. V lost 4 bases, J lost 4 bases, and 4 bases stayed unmatched. CDR3 bases: TGCGCCAGCAGCACGGGACAGAATAATGAAAAACTGTTTTTT. Encoded protein: CASSTGQNNEKLFF. The whole variable domain, filled in from reference TRBV5-1 and TRBJ1-4, reads KAGVTQTPRYLIKTRGQQVTLSCSPISGHRSVSWYQQTPGQGLQFLFEYFSETQRNKGNFPGRFSGRQFSNSRSEMNVSTLELGDSALYLCASSTGQNNEKLFFGSGTQLSVL.

The V and J genes are TRBV11-3 and TRBJ2-2; D might be TRBD1 (6 bases). Trimming took off 5 bases at V and 5 bases at J, with 9 bases between the two ends. The CDR3 runs to 13 residues. Per germline, CDR1 SGHNT and CDR2 YENEEA. The CDR3 DNA is TGTGCCAGCAGCCGAGGACAGACCGGGGAGCTGTTTTTT. Translation: CASSRGQTGELFF.